This TCR beta chain was sequenced for a study of T cell repertoires in cytomegalovirus infection. As for this clonotype: Its target is not known.

TCRdb re-analysed the reads in MiXCR, keeping a single row per CDR3 protein. Among 800,000 to 950,000 distinct CDR3 sequences listed, 30% to 35% were seen once. Germline CDR1 SGHTA, CDR2 FQGNSA. The J segment lost 6 bases and the V segment lost 5 bases, leaving 5 bases of the junction unmatched. There are 14 residues in the CDR3. The receptor was derived from a human donor in good health (CMV status not recorded). Some clones in this sample may be carry-over from other donors' samples. This chain joins TRBV7-2 and TRBJ1-4, with 8 nucleotides matching TRBD1. The sequencing used cultured CD8+ T cells from PBMCs, collected from culture after CMV antigen stimulation. The CDR3 sequence: CASSVTGGDEKLFF. The DNA for the CDR3 is TGTGCCAGCAGCGTTACAGGGGGAGATGAAAAACTGTTTTTT.